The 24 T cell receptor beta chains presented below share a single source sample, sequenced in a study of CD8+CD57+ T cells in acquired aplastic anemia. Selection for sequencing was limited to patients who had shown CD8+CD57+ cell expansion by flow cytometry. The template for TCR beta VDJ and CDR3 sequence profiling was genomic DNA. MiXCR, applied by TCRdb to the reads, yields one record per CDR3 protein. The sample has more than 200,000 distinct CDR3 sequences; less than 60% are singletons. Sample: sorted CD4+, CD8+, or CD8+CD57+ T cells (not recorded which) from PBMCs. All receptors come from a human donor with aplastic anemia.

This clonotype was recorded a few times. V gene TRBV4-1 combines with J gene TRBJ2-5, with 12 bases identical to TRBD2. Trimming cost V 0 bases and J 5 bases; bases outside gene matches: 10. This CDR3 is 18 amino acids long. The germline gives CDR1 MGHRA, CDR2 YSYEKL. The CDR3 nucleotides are TGCGCCAGCAGCCAAGATCGGGCTAGCGGGGGGGCCGGGGAGACCCAGTACTTC. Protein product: CASSQDRASGGAGETQYF.

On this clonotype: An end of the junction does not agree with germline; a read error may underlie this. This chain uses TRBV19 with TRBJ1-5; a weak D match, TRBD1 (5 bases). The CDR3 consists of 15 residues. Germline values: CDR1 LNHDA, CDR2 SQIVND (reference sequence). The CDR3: CASRVTEWGNQPQHF. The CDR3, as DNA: TGTGCCAGCAGGGTCACAGAGTGGGGCAATCAGCCCCAGCACTTT.

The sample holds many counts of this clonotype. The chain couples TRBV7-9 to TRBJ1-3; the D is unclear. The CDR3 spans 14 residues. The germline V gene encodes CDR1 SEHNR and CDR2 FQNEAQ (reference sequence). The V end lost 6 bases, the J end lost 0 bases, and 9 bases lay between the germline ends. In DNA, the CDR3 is TGTGCCAGCAGGGACGCCAGCTCTGGAAACACCATATATTTT. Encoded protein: CASRDASSGNTIYF. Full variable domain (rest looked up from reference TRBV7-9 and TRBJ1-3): DTGVSQNPRHKITKRGQNVTFRCDPISEHNRLYWYRQTLGQGPEFLTYFQNEAQLEKSRLLSDRFSAERPKGSFSTLEIQRTEQGDSAMYLCASRDASSGNTIYFGEGSWLTVV.

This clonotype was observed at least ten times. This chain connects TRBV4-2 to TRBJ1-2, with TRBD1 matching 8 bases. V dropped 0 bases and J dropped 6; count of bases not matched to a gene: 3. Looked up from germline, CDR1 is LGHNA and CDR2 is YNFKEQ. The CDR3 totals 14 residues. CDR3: CASSQDGQGDGYTF. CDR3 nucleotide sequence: TGTGCCAGCAGCCAAGATGGACAGGGCGATGGCTACACCTTC.

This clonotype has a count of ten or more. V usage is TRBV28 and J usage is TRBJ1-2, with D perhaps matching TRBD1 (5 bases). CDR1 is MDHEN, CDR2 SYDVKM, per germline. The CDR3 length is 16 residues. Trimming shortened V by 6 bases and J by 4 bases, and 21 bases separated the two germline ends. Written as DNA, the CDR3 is TGTGCCAGCAGGCACACCGGGGAGGGGTGGGCCTATGGCTACACCTTC. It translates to CASRHTGEGWAYGYTF.

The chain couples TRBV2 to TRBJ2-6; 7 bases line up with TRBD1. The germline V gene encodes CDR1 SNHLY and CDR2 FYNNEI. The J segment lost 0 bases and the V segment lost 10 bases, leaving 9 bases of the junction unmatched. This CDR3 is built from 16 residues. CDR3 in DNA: TGTGCCACCCCCGGGACAGAGAGCTCTGGGGCCAACGTCCTGACTTTC. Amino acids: CATPGTESSGANVLTF.

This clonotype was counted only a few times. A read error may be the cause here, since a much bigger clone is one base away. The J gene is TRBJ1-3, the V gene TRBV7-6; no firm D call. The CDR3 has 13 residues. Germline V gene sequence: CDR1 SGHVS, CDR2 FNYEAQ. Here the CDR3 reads CASSLGSGNTTYF. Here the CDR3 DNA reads TGTGCCAGCAGCTTAGGCTCTGGAAACACCACATATTTT.

As DNA, the CDR3 is TGCGCCAGCAGCCAAGATAGGACAGCGAACTCCAGAGCAACTAATGAAAAACTGTTTTTT. Protein: CASSQDRTANSRATNEKLFF. The J gene is TRBJ1-4, the V gene TRBV4-1, with TRBD1 as a possible D gene (6 bases). In germline, CDR1 is MGHRA, CDR2 YSYEKL. V was pared by 0 bases and J by 0 bases, with 20 bases between. This CDR3 contains 20 residues.

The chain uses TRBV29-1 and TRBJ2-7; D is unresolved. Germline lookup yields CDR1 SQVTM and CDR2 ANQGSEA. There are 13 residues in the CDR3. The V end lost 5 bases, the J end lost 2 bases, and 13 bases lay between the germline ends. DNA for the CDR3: TGCAGCGTTTCCCTCATGGCCCCCTACGAGCAGTACTTC. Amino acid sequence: CSVSLMAPYEQYF.

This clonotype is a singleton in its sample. The CDR3 sequence: CASRKGDNSNQPQHF. CDR3 sequence (DNA): TGTGCCAGTAGAAAGGGGGATAATAGCAATCAGCCCCAGCATTTT. The rearrangement uses TRBV19 and TRBJ1-5; D might be TRBD1 (6 bases). The germline V gene has CDR1 LNHDA and CDR2 SQIVND (reference sequence). Trimming left V 6 bases short and J 0 bases short, with 12 bases between. The CDR3 runs 15 residues.

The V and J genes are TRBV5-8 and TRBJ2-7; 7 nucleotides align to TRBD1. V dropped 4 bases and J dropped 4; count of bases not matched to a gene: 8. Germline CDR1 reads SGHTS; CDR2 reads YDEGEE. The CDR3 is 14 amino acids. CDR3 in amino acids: CASSPAQGWYEQYF. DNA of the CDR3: TGTGCCAGCAGCCCTGCACAGGGGTGGTACGAGCAGTACTTC. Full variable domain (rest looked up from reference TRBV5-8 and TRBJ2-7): EAGVTQSPTHLIKTRGQQATLRCSPISGHTSVYWYQQALGLGLQFLLWYDEGEERNRGNFPPRFSGRQFPNYSSELNVNALELEDSALYLCASSPAQGWYEQYFGPGTRLTVT.

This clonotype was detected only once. DNA for the CDR3: TGTGCCAGTAGTACGACTAGCGGGAGCACCTACGAGCAGTACGTC. Translated: CASSTTSGSTYEQYV. V usage is TRBV19 and J usage is TRBJ2-7; 12 nucleotides align to TRBD2. The trim removed 4 bases at V and 2 bases at J, leaving 3 bases unmatched. The length of the CDR3 is 15 residues. Germline CDR1 LNHDA, CDR2 SQIVND (reference sequence).

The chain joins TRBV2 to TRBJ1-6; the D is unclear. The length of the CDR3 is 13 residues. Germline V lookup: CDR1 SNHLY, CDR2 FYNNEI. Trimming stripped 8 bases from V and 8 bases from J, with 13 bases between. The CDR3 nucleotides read TGTGCCAGCGCGGTAGACTCCTATTCACCCCTCCACTTT. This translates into CASAVDSYSPLHF.

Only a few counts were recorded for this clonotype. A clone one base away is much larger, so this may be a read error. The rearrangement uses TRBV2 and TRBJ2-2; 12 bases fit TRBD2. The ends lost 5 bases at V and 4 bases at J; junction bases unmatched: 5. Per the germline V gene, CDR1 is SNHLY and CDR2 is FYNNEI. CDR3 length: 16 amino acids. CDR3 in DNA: TGTGCCAGCAGTTTCTCTAGCGGGGGGGGCACCGGGGAGCTGTTTTTT. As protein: CASSFSSGGGTGELFF. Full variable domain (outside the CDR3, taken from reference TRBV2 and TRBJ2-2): EPEVTQTPSHQVTQMGQEVILRCVPISNHLYFYWYRQILGQKVEFLVSFYNNEISEKSEIFDDQFSVERPDGSNFTLKIRSTKLEDSAMYFCASSFSSGGGTGELFFGEGSRLTVL.

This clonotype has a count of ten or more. The CDR3 here is CASSIVGRGDTEAFF. The CDR3 bases are TGTGCCAGTAGTATAGTAGGCAGAGGGGACACTGAAGCTTTCTTT. V and J are TRBV19 and TRBJ1-1, with D possibly being TRBD1 (5 bases). The CDR3 spans 15 residues. V lost 1 base, J lost 3 bases, and 12 bases lay in between. Germline V gene sequence: CDR1 LNHDA, CDR2 SQIVND (reference sequence).

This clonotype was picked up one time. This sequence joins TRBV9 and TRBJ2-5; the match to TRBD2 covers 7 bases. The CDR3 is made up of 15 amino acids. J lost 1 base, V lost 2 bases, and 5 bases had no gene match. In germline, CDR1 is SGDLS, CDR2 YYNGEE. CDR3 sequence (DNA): TGTGCCAGCAGCGTGATTAGCGGGCCCCAAGAGACCCAGTACTTC. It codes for CASSVISGPQETQYF.

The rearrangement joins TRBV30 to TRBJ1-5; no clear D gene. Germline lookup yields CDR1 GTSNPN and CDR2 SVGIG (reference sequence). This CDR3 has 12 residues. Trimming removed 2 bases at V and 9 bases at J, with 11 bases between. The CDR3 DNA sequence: TGTGCCTGGAGTTCCGCGGGTCGGCCCCAGCATTTT. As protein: CAWSSAGRPQHF. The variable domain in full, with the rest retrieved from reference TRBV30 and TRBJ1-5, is SQTIHQWPATLVQPVGSPLSLECTVEGTSNPNLYWYRQAAGRGLQLLFYSVGIGQISSEVPQNLSASRPQDRQFILSSKKLLLSDSGFYLCAWSSAGRPQHFGDGTRLSIL.

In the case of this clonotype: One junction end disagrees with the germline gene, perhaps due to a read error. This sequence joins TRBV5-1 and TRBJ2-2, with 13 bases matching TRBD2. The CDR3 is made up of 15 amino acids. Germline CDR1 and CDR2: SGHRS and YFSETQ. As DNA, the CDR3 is TGCGCCAGCAGCCTACTAGCGGGGGGGCCCGGGGGGCTGTTTTTT. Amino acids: CASSLLAGGPGGLFF. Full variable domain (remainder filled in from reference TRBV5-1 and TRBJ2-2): KAGVTQTPRYLIKTRGQQVTLSCSPISGHRSVSWYQQTPGQGLQFLFEYFSETQRNKGNFPGRFSGRQFSNSRSEMNVSTLELGDSALYLCASSLLAGGPGGLFFGEGSRLTVL.

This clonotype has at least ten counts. The CDR3 reads CASSPVDGAGELFF. The CDR3 DNA reads as TGCGCCAGCAGCCCCGTCGACGGGGCCGGGGAGCTGTTTTTT. The rearrangement joins TRBV5-1 to TRBJ2-2, with a weak D call TRBD2 (5 bases). The germline CDR1 and CDR2 sequences are SGHRS and YFSETQ. V was shortened by 4 bases and J by 6 bases, with 13 bases between the two germline ends. The CDR3 consists of 14 residues.

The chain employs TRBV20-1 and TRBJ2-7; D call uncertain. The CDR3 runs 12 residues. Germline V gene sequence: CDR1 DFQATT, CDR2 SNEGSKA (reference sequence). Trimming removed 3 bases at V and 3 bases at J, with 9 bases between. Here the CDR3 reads CSASRNSYEQYF. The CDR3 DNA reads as TGCAGTGCTAGCCGAAATAGCTACGAGCAGTACTTC.

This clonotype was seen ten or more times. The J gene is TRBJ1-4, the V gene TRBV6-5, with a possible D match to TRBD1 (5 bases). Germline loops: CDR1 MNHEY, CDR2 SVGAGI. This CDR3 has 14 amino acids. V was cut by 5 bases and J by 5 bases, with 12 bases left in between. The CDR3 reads CASSTDSLNEKLFF. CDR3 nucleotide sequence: TGTGCCAGCAGTACCGACAGCCTAAATGAAAAACTGTTTTTT.

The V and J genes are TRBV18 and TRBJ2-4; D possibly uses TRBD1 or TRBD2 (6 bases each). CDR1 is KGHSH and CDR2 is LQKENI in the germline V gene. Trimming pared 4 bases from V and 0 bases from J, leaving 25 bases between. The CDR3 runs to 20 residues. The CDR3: CASSLSRGLIIDVAKNIQYF. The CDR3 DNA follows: TGTGCCAGCTCACTGTCCCGGGGGCTTATCATCGATGTAGCCAAAAACATTCAGTACTTC.

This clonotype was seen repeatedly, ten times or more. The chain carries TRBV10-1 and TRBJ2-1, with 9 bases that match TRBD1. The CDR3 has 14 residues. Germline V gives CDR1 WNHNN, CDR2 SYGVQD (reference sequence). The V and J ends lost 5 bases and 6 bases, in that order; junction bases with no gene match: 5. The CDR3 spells CASSTGTGFNEQFF. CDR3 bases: TGCGCCAGCAGTACCGGGACAGGGTTCAATGAGCAGTTCTTC.

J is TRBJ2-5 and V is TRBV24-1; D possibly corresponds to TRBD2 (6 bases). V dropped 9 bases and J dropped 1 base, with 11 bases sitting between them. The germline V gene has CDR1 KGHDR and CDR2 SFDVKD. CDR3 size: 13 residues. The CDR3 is CATSGGVQETQYF. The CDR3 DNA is TGTGCCACCTCGGGCGGGGTCCAAGAGACCCAGTACTTC.